This T cell receptor beta chain stems from a study of cytomegalovirus exposure and HLA in healthy donors. For the study at large: There were 90 million to 140 million unique TCR beta sequences, drawn from approximately 190 million T cells, in an earlier analysis. There were 75 million to 95 million unique TCRs (from HLA-typed donors) in an early data release.

The PCR made use of 60 Vbeta and 13 Jbeta primers. Clones were sequenced by immunoSEQ multiplex PCR, and TCRdb holds only the in-frame ones, with some missing. The sample shows some 150,000 clones, about 70% of them seen only once. This CDR3 has 16 amino acids. Per the germline V gene, CDR1 is SGHTA and CDR2 is FQGNSA. V lost 5 bases and J lost 1, with 17 bases in between. As concerns this clone: What it binds is unknown.

General study points: There was a cluster of highly shared sequence variants that was likely a sequencing artifact. Reported findings show TCR beta sequences accurately forecast HLA-A and HLA-B alleles in most subjects.

The clonotype was recovered from a woman aged 40 to 50 in good health and CMV-seronegative. Sequenced material: PBMCs. The V and J genes are TRBV7-2 and TRBJ1-1; no clear D gene. The CDR3 bases are TGTGCCAGCAGCCCCCGGTCGACCACAGAGAACACTGAAGCTTTCTTT. It specifies CASSPRSTTENTEAFF.